This record concerns one T cell receptor (beta chain) sequence. The target of this receptor is not known. Nothing much larger sits one base from this clone, and base qualities are not available. In total, just over 650 healthy bone marrow donors made up the cohort. At the time of sampling, every cohort member was nominally healthy, though immune exposures that went unrecorded were likely present. The donor tested CMV seronegative, placing the donor among the 350 to 400 seronegative members of the cohort. Every donor gave a peripheral blood sample, and the peripheral blood mononuclear cells from that sample were used for TCR beta sequencing. Genomic DNA extraction from the blood cell samples was performed with the Qiagen DNeasy Blood Extraction Kit. The data derive from a study of cytomegalovirus exposure and HLA in healthy donors (dated by TCRdb to between 2016 and 2019). Study-wide context: An earlier analysis of roughly 630 of the donors reported roughly 300 Gb of sequence data and approximately 110 million unique TCR beta sequences from approximately 180 million T cells. Among the roughly 400 genotyped donors, around 81% belonged to the genetic ancestry cluster associated with self-reported Caucasian donors. HLA typing covered class I and class II loci at four-digit resolution. A later genetic analysis took genome-wide SNP genotypes for about 65% of the 666 donors and used that subset as a discovery cohort. Rather than drawing on any new phenotypic data, the later analysis identified candidate immune exposures from TCR beta sequences and the way those sequences occurred across donors. Donor age, sex, ethnicity and CMV serostatus were compiled together with the repertoire data. Several DR-DQ haplotypes were treated as single units for association and clustering because of strong linkage in the cohort. On average, approximately 250,000 unique TCR beta nucleotide sequences were sequenced per donor among 300 to 500 genotyped donors of the cohort, with 15% to 20% of those sequences being non-productive. The study aimed to test whether cataloging public T cell receptors could reveal signatures of past pathogen exposure. The number of donors typed differed by locus, with roughly 620-630 for A, B, C, DRB1 and DQB1, around 560 for DQA1, 606 for DPA1, and some 440 for DPB1. An earlier analysis of around 640 of the donors used high-throughput TCR beta sequencing to judge whether each TCR beta V gene segment behaved as functional or pseudogenic. In a later analysis, previously published TCR beta repertoires from 666 donors were re-analyzed and high-resolution HLA genotyping was added so that TCR occurrence patterns could be studied. Besides the first cohort of approximately 670 subjects, a separate validation cohort made up of 120 different subjects was used. High-throughput TCR immunosequencing, statistical association of individual TCRs with disease status, and machine learning were combined to predict cytomegalovirus infection status. Roughly 320 gigabases of sequencing data and approximately 92 million unique TCR sequences made up an early release that covered around 640 HLA-typed donors. Every discovery cohort repertoire had been produced on one sequencing platform. The study profiled the T cell repertoires of 500 to 800 subjects by immunosequencing and related them to cytomegalovirus serostatus.

General conclusions and limits of the study: V-gene and J-gene trimming of TCR beta chains was associated with a missense DCLRE1C variant in a later genetic analysis, and the association was replicated in an independent cohort. A group of highly shared sequence variants was considered likely to be a technical artifact of the sequencing pipeline. Cytomegalovirus status was reported to be diagnosed by the classifier with high specificity and sensitivity in both the original and validation cohorts. When HLA alleles, especially DR and DQ, strongly co-occurred, TCR associations were difficult to assign to individual alleles. Immune exposure information for the cohort was limited to CMV serostatus. A later analysis found that most CMV-associated TCR beta chains appeared HLA-restricted, with HLA associations seemingly driven largely by CMV exposure. This cohort had only TCR beta chains sequenced, and the lack of alpha or paired-chain data limited which features could be detected. Because counts were too low, 15 to 20 rarely observed V segments, including chromosome 9 orphons, were left out of the earlier analysis of 587 of the donors. Broadly in line with IMGT annotations, most TCR beta V segments showed up in productive rearrangements about 87% or about 30% of the time in an earlier analysis of some 590 of the donors. A later analysis reported that several top co-occurrence clusters appeared linked to parvovirus B19, influenza, CMV and Epstein-Barr virus. Because HLA typing was missing for some donors at each locus, association tests included only the typed subset. A total of roughly 160 TCR beta chains were listed by the study as associated with cytomegalovirus. It was suggested by the authors that the approach could potentially be generalized to other disease states and immunological phenotypes. Most TCR sequences were seen in very few donors, while some public TCRs were found in many individuals. A later analysis associated 15,000 or so TCR beta sequences with specific HLA alleles at a false discovery rate of 0.05. In a later analysis, HLA-associated TCR beta chains showed more clonal expansion and lower generation probabilities than non-associated chains that were equally common. In a later genetic analysis, fewer N-insertions in productive TCRs were reported among donors in an Asian-associated ancestry cluster than the roughly 700-donor mean. A few of the identified cytomegalovirus-associated TCR beta chains were confirmed in vitro to be specific for cytomegalovirus antigens. A further reported finding was that TCR beta sequences accurately predicted the HLA-A and HLA-B alleles for most subjects in the first cohort. Presence/absence analyses assumed roughly uniform sequencing depth across donors, an assumption that may not hold. According to a later analysis, TCR association rates differed among HLA loci, with DRB1 alleles showing the most associated TCRs and HLA-C alleles showing the fewest. Correlated functional status among segregating V segments might reflect linkage disequilibrium, but an unknown experimental factor could not be ruled out.

Receptors were amplified or captured by the immunoSEQ multiplex PCR assay. The multiplex PCR relied on a mix of 60 forward primers for TCR Vbeta segments and 13 reverse primers for TCR Jbeta segments. A multiplex PCR assay on genomic DNA amplified the CDR3 region of rearranged TCR beta genes. The amplified TCR beta libraries were sequenced on the Illumina HiSeq System as 87-base-pair reads. The published analysis was carried out like this. In a later analysis, tens of millions of unique TCR beta chains were counted across the roughly 610 repertoires, and around 10 million of these chains were shared by at least two donors. To remove PCR and sequencing errors, raw reads were error-corrected and collapsed into unique sequences using a nearest-neighbor algorithm that merged closely related sequences. Alignment of CDR3 sequences to IMGT reference sequences was used to assign V, D and J gene segments. For a sequence to be retained, a match of at least six nucleotides to both a V gene segment and a J gene segment was required. A rearrangement was called productive if the CDR3 had no stop codons and remained in frame with V and J, and every other rearrangement was called non-productive. CDR3 was defined according to IMGT convention as the region running from the second conserved V-encoded cysteine to the conserved J-encoded phenylalanine. Sequences without an unambiguous match to a single V gene segment were excluded from the earlier analysis of over 500 of the donors. In an earlier analysis of roughly 600 of the donors, a V segment was called functional when productive rearrangements were above 56.7%, and segregating when the standard deviation between donors exceeded 5%. A statistical classification framework was developed to diagnose cytomegalovirus status using the catalog of TCR beta chain sequences. In a later analysis, V and J genes were assigned by comparing TCR nucleotide sequences against IMGT/GENE-DB human TR gene sequences. The TCRdist pipeline was used in a later analysis to assign CDR3 sequences and most-parsimonious VDJ recombination scenarios. In a later analysis, every TCR beta chain was defined by the combination of its CDR3 amino acid sequence and its V-gene family, and reads without a unique V-gene family were dropped. In a later analysis, 450 to 600 highly shared, low-generation-probability nucleotide sequences were removed to address suspected cross-contamination and a sequencing artifact. A later analysis calculated a clonal expansion index for each public chain from normalized within-repertoire ranks of inferred template counts. A later analysis computed generation probabilities with a VDJ recombination model fitted to out-of-frame rearrangements, and checked the results against IGoR. In a later analysis, TCR-TCR, TCR-HLA and TCR-CMV co-occurrence was scored with hypergeometric tests, and a repertoire-size bias correction was applied to TCR pairs. False discovery rates were estimated in a later analysis by permuting HLA or CMV assignments 20 times. In a later analysis, co-occurring TCRs were grouped using DBSCAN, and TCRdist sequence similarity was added for clustering within HLA-allele-positive subsets. Repertoires with fewer than 30,000 or more than 120,000 public chains, plus five repertoires with anomalous nucleotide sharing, were excluded from co-occurrence clustering. TCRdb took this table from immuneACCESS and kept in-frame rearrangements with V and J called. Such tables lack part of the clones; where checked against another copy, unresolved V genes explain under half of the gap, and the rest is unexplained. V, J and clone size are taken as reported in that table, and D and trimming were inferred from the DNA itself. This sample has 95,000 to 100,000 clones in its table, and under 80% of those were observed once. The top ten clonotypes cover about 4.3% of the sample.

Sequencing was performed on PBMCs. This TCR was recovered from a man aged 40-50 years in good health and CMV-seronegative.

The CDR3 in this case is CAISGGTGNTGELFF. The DNA sequence reads TGTGCCATCAGTGGCGGGACAGGTAACACCGGGGAGCTGTTTTTT. The receptor chain draws on TRBV10-3 and TRBJ2-2; 8 central bases correspond to TRBD1. From the cysteine through the phenylalanine, the CDR3 covers 15 amino acids. CDR3 DNA only is kept here, 45 bases in frame from base 1. Ends trimmed: V by 4 bases, J by 2 bases; bases unmatched to a gene: 3. From the germline V gene, CDR1 is ENHRY and CDR2 is SYGVKD.